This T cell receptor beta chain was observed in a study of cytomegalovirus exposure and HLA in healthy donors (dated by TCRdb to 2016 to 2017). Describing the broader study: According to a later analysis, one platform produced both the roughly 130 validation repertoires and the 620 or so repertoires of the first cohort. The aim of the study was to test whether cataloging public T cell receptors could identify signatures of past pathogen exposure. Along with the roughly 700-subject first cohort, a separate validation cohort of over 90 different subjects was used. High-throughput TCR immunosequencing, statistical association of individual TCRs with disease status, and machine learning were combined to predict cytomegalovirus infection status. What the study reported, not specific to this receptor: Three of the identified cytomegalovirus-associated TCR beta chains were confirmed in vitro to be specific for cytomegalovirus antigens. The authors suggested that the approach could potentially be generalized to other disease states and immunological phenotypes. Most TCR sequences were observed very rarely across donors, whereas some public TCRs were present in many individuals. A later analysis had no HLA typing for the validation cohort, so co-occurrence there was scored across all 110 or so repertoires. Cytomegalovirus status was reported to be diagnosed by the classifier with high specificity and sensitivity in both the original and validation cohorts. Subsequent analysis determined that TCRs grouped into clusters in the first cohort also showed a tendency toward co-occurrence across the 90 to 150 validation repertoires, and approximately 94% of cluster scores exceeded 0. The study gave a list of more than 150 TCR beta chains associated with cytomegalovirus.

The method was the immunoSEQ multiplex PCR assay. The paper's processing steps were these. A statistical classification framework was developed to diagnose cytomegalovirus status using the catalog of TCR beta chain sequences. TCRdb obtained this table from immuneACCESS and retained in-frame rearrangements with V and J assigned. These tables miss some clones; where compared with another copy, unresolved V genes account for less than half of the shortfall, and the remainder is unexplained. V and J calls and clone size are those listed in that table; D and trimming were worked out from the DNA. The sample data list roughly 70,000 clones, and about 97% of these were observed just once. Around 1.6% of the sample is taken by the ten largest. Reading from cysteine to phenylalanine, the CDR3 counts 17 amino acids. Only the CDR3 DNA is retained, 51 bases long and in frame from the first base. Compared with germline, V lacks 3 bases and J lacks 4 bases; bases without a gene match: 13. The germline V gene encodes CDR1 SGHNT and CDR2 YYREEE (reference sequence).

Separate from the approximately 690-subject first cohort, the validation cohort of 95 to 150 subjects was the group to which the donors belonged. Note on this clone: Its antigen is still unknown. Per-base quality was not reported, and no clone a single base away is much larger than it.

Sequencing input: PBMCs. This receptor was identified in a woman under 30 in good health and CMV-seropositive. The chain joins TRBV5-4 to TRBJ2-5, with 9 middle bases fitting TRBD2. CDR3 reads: CASSSRGSGRRLETQYF. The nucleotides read TGTGCCAGCAGCTCACGTGGTAGCGGGAGAAGGTTAGAGACCCAGTACTTC.